The present T cell receptor beta chain was sequenced within a study of blood T cells in healthy people across ages. Study observations and caveats: Measured against age, TCR beta diversity per million T cells decreased in a roughly linear manner.

A second PCR, run for roughly 7 to 11 cycles, used a sample-barcoded 5' primer plus a J-beta primer mix. TCRdb passed the 5' RACE reads through MiXCR, listing each CDR3 protein once. The sample has about 1.1 million distinct CDR3 sequences, around two fifths seen once. V gave up 4 bases and J gave up 1 base, with 13 bases separating them. This CDR3 spans 15 amino acids. Per germline, CDR1 LGHDT and CDR2 YNNKEL (reference sequence). Many counts were recorded for this clonotype. Its antigen remains unknown. This clonotype originated in a man younger than 35 in good health. The genes are TRBV3-1 and TRBJ1-1; D is perhaps TRBD1 (6 bases). Sequencing was carried out using blood. CDR3 in amino acids: CASSRSGAENTEAFF. DNA for the CDR3: TGTGCCAGCAGCCGATCGGGGGCGGAGAACACTGAAGCTTTCTTT.